This is a list of T cell receptor beta chains from one sample in a study of shared clonotypes between healthy human individuals. Method: immunoSEQ multiplex PCR; TCRdb's copy keeps in-frame clones and lacks some. The sample comprises fewer than 2.5 million clones, over 85% of which are singletons, and about 0.38% rests with the top ten. The sample was naive CD4+ T cells from PBMCs. The receptors stem from a man aged 18-30 years in good health. Some clones in this sample may be carry-over from other donors' samples. Both conserved end residues are part of each CDR3. D genes are given only for firm matches. The size field is filled for only some rows; it gives once, few, many or a size class.

V gene	D gene	clone size	J gene	CDR3 DNA	CDR3 protein
TRBV7-3	NA	NA	TRBJ2-1	TGTGCCAGCAGCTCGAGGGGCAATGAGCAGTTCTTC	CASSSRGNEQFF
TRBV7-3	NA	NA	TRBJ2-6	TGTGCCAGCAGCCACGGGGGAGCCAACGTCCTGACTTTC	CASSHGGANVLTF
TRBV11-1	TRBD1	once	TRBJ2-7	TGTGCCAGCGAAGGGACAGGGACCTACGAGCAGTACTTC	CASEGTGTYEQYF
TRBV7-8	TRBD2	once	TRBJ2-7	TGTGCCAGCAGCTTCGGGACTAGCGGGAGGAGCTACGAGCAGTACTTC	CASSFGTSGRSYEQYF
TRBV6-1	TRBD1	NA	TRBJ1-1	TGTGCCAGCAGTGGCCTACCCGGGACAGCTAACACTGAAGCTTTCTTT	CASSGLPGTANTEAFF
TRBV6-1	NA	NA	TRBJ2-2	TGTGCCAGCAGTGACCTAGGAGCCTTTAACGCCGGGGAGCTGTTTTTT	CASSDLGAFNAGELFF
TRBV29-1	TRBD2	NA	TRBJ2-1	TGCAGCGTTAAGTTCGGCGGGTCTAGCGGTGAGCAGTTCTTC	CSVKFGGSSGEQFF
TRBV4-3	NA	NA	TRBJ1-2	TGCGCCAGCAGCCAAGACTTACGCTATGGCTACACCTTC	CASSQDLRYGYTF
TRBV7-3	TRBD2	NA	TRBJ2-5	TGTGCCAGCAGCTTAATTGGGAGACTAGCGGGAGAGACCCAGTACTTC	CASSLIGRLAGETQYF
TRBV2	TRBD1	once	TRBJ2-7	TGTGCCAGCAGTCTGACAGGGGTCTACGAGCAGTACTTC	CASSLTGVYEQYF
TRBV29-1	TRBD1	NA	TRBJ2-7	TGCAGCGTTGAACTTGGGACAGGAGGATCCTACGAGCAGTACTTC	CSVELGTGGSYEQYF
TRBV10-3	TRBD2	NA	TRBJ2-7	TGTGCCATTCGCGGGGGTCCCTACGAGCAGTACTTC	CAIRGGPYEQYF
TRBV7-2	TRBD2	NA	TRBJ2-3	TGTGCCAGCAGAATAGCGGGATCAAGCACAGATACGCAGTATTTT	CASRIAGSSTDTQYF
TRBV4-3	NA	NA	TRBJ1-3	TGCGCCAGCAGCCGGGCCGGCCCTGGAAACACCATATATTTT	CASSRAGPGNTIYF
TRBV15	NA	few	TRBJ2-1	TGTGCCACCAGCAGAGTACGCAATGAGCAGTTCTTC	CATSRVRNEQFF
TRBV27	NA	once	TRBJ1-5	TGTGCCAGCAGTCCACCGGGGGCAGGGACTCAGCCCCAGCATTTT	CASSPPGAGTQPQHF
TRBV19	NA	NA	TRBJ2-2	TGTGCCAGTACCCGACAGCTGCCCGGGGAGCTGTTTTTT	CASTRQLPGELFF
TRBV28	NA	once	TRBJ2-2	TGTGCCAGCAAGGGTGGCGGAGCATCGAACACCGGGGAGCTGTTTTTT	CASKGGGASNTGELFF
TRBV4-1	NA	NA	TRBJ1-4	TGCGCCAGCAGCCCATTGGGGGGGGCTCAAGAAAAACTGTTTTTT	CASSPLGGAQEKLFF
TRBV5-1	NA	NA	TRBJ1-2	TGCGCCAGCAGCTTTGACAGCCACTATGGCTACACCTTC	CASSFDSHYGYTF
TRBV5-4	TRBD1	NA	TRBJ1-2	TGTGCCAGCAGCTTAACACAGGGGGCGTATGGCTACACCTTC	CASSLTQGAYGYTF
TRBV27	NA	NA	TRBJ2-7	TGTGCCAGCAGTTCTGCGGGTACCTACGAGCAGTACTTC	CASSSAGTYEQYF
TRBV9	NA	NA	TRBJ2-3	TGTGCCAGCAGCGTAGGTACCACAGATACGCAGTATTTT	CASSVGTTDTQYF